Following are 21 T cell receptor beta chains from one sample sequenced in a study of CD8 T cells in ankylosing spondylitis. TCRdb independently ran MiXCR on the 5' RACE reads; one entry per CDR3 protein. The sample lists tens of thousands of distinct CDR3 sequences; around 6.2% were seen once. Sequencing was carried out using blood, either unsorted or a sorted T cell fraction (not recorded which). These receptors came from a male donor with ankylosing spondylitis or in good health (not recorded which).

This clonotype was seen at least ten times. The V call is TRBV7-9, the J call TRBJ2-5; D remains unclear. Trimming took 6 bases from V and 4 from J, leaving 6 bases between them. This CDR3 is built from 11 residues. The germline V gene encodes CDR1 SEHNR and CDR2 FQNEAQ (reference sequence). In DNA form, the CDR3 reads TGTGCCAGCAGTAACGGAGAGACCCAGTACTTC. Translated, it gives CASSNGETQYF.

This clonotype was recorded at least ten times. The genes are TRBV5-1 and TRBJ1-1; D is unclear. The CDR3 runs 16 residues. Per germline, CDR1 SGHRS and CDR2 YFSETQ. The V end lost 0 bases, the J end lost 0 bases, and 12 bases lay between the germline ends. CDR3 sequence reads: CASSLGWQSMNTEAFF. DNA of the CDR3: TGCGCCAGCAGCTTGGGATGGCAAAGCATGAACACTGAAGCTTTCTTT.

This clonotype was seen repeatedly, ten times or more. The V call is TRBV4-2, the J call TRBJ1-2; 10 nucleotides align to TRBD1. This CDR3 spans 14 amino acids. V trimming: 3 bases; J trimming: 8 bases; junction bases outside the gene matches: 6. Germline-derived CDR1 and CDR2 are LGHNA and YNFKEQ. DNA of the CDR3: TGTGCCAGCAGCCAGCTCGGGGACAGGGGCGGCTACACCTTC. Amino acids: CASSQLGDRGGYTF.

There are many counts of this clonotype. The chain recombines TRBV12-3 or TRBV12-4 with TRBJ2-2; 10 bases are shared with TRBD2. With V trimmed by 5 bases and J by 10 bases, 7 bases remained unmatched. This CDR3 is built from 14 residues. Here the CDR3 DNA reads TGTGCCAGCAGTCCCCCGGGACTAGCGATGGAGCTGTTTTTT. Encoded protein: CASSPPGLAMELFF.

This clonotype has at least ten counts. The J gene is TRBJ2-3, the V gene TRBV6-5; D tentatively fits TRBD1 or TRBD2 (5 bases each). This CDR3 spans 16 amino acids. With 2 bases removed from V and 8 bases from J, the gap between germline ends came to 20 bases. Per germline, CDR1 MNHEY and CDR2 SVGAGI. DNA for the CDR3: TGTGCCAGCAGTTACGGGTTCGGGACGAGAAGGGGTACGCAGTATTTT. Translation gives CASSYGFGTRRGTQYF.

This clonotype was counted ten times or more. J is TRBJ2-5 and V is TRBV18; D is ambiguous. The germline CDR1 and CDR2 sequences are KGHSH and LQKENI. This CDR3 comprises 15 residues. Trimming removed 3 bases from V and 4 bases from J, with 15 bases in between. CDR3 nucleotides: TGTGCCAGCTCACCGACCGGTACGACGTTAGAGACCCAGTACTTC. Translation gives CASSPTGTTLETQYF. Looking up the rest from reference TRBV18 and TRBJ2-5 gives the full variable domain: NAGVMQNPRHLVRRRGQEARLRCSPMKGHSHVYWYRQLPEEGLKFMVYLQKENIIDESGMPKERFSAEFPKEGPSILRIQQVVRGDSAAYFCASSPTGTTLETQYFGPGTRLLVL.

This clonotype showed up many times. The J gene is TRBJ2-7, the V gene TRBV29-1; D is tentatively TRBD1 or TRBD2 (5 bases each). This CDR3 has 11 residues. The V end was cut by 7 bases, the J end by 4 bases, with 11 bases between. Per germline, CDR1 SQVTM and CDR2 ANQGSEA. The CDR3 DNA follows: TGCAGCGCCTGTGAGGGGTACGAGCAGTACTTC. Amino acid sequence: CSACEGYEQYF.

There are many counts of this clonotype. V and J are TRBV20-1 and TRBJ1-1, with 10 bases that match TRBD1. With V trimmed by 0 bases and J by 3 bases, 10 bases remained unmatched. The CDR3 loop spans 17 amino acids. Germline loops: CDR1 DFQATT, CDR2 SNEGSKA (reference sequence). CDR3 nucleotides: TGCAGTGCTAGAGACTTCCCGGTCGGGACAGGGGACACTGAAGCTTTCTTT. It codes for CSARDFPVGTGDTEAFF.

This clonotype was recorded many times. The chain has TRBV28 and TRBJ2-7, with a weak D call TRBD2 (6 bases). The CDR3 is 15 amino acids. V lost 4 bases to trimming and J lost 3 bases, with 16 bases between them. CDR1 is MDHEN and CDR2 is SYDVKM in the germline V gene. CDR3 bases: TGTGCCAGCAGTTCCCCCGGTGCGGGAAACTACGAGCAGTACTTC. Protein sequence: CASSSPGAGNYEQYF.

In its sample, this clonotype was seen many times. The chain links TRBV5-1 to TRBJ2-7; D is undetermined. The CDR3 has 15 amino acids. The germline V and J ends were trimmed by 0 bases and 6 bases, with 16 bases remaining between them. Germline CDR1 reads SGHRS; CDR2 reads YFSETQ. The CDR3 nucleotides are TGCGCCAGCAGCTTGGATCGGGCGATAGAACCCGAGCAGTACTTC. It is translated as CASSLDRAIEPEQYF.

Many counts were recorded for this clonotype. The chain has TRBV24-1 and TRBJ2-3; 7 nucleotides align to TRBD1. The CDR3 loop spans 15 amino acids. Trimming removed 2 bases from V and 1 base from J; junction bases left unmatched: 2. The V gene's germline CDR1 is KGHDR and CDR2 SFDVKD. The CDR3 region is CATSDSGTGTDTQYF. As DNA, the CDR3 is TGTGCCACCAGTGATTCCGGGACAGGCACAGATACGCAGTATTTT.

J is TRBJ2-3 and V is TRBV30; no firm D call. With 3 bases removed from V and 0 bases from J, the gap between germline ends came to 13 bases. CDR1 and CDR2 (germline): GTSNPN, SVGIG (reference sequence). CDR3 length equals 15 residues. The CDR3, as DNA: TGTGCCTGGAGAATAGGTGCGGTCAGCACAGATACGCAGTATTTT. This encodes CAWRIGAVSTDTQYF.

As for this clonotype: A much larger clone is a single base away; this may be a read error. J is TRBJ1-2 and V is TRBV7-9, with D unclear. Germline lookup yields CDR1 SEHNR and CDR2 FQNEAQ (reference sequence). V was pared by 5 bases and J by 2 bases, with 15 bases between. The CDR3 totals 15 residues. The CDR3 region has the DNA TGTGCCAGCAGCCCCTCCGGTTCAAGGAACTATGGCTACACCTTC. Its translation: CASSPSGSRNYGYTF.

At least ten counts were recorded for this clonotype. The chain recombines TRBV20-1 with TRBJ2-1, with D possibly TRBD2 on 6 matching bases. Trimming removed 3 bases at V and 4 bases at J, with 10 bases between. CDR3 length: 13 residues. Germline loops: CDR1 DFQATT, CDR2 SNEGSKA (reference sequence). This CDR3 is CSASPGLYNEQFF. As DNA, the CDR3 is TGCAGTGCTAGTCCGGGACTTTACAATGAGCAGTTCTTC.

This clonotype came up many times. The CDR3 coding sequence is TGTGCCAGCAGCCAACCGGGGGGGGGTACAGATACGCAGTATTTT. Its translation is CASSQPGGGTDTQYF. This sequence joins TRBV3-1 and TRBJ2-3; 8 bases fit TRBD2. The CDR3 spans 15 residues. Germline loops: CDR1 LGHDT, CDR2 YNNKEL (reference sequence). V shed 2 bases, J shed 3 bases, and the junction held 4 bases outside the gene matches.

This clonotype appeared many times. V gene TRBV7-9 combines with J gene TRBJ2-1, with TRBD2 identical over 9 bases. CDR1 is SEHNR and CDR2 is FQNEAQ in the germline V gene (reference sequence). This CDR3 spans 16 amino acids. The J segment lost 5 bases and the V segment lost 4 bases, leaving 9 bases of the junction unmatched. CDR3 sequence (DNA): TGTGCCAGCAGCTCTATGAGCGGGAGGAGTGACAATGAGCAGTTCTTC. It encodes CASSSMSGRSDNEQFF. Full variable domain (rest looked up from reference TRBV7-9 and TRBJ2-1): DTGVSQNPRHKITKRGQNVTFRCDPISEHNRLYWYRQTLGQGPEFLTYFQNEAQLEKSRLLSDRFSAERPKGSFSTLEIQRTEQGDSAMYLCASSSMSGRSDNEQFFGPGTRLTVL.

This clonotype has ten or more counts. This chain uses TRBV29-1 with TRBJ2-5; no reliable D call. Germline V gives CDR1 SQVTM, CDR2 ANQGSEA. The CDR3 covers 11 residues. V was pared by 5 bases and J by 5 bases, with 9 bases between. The CDR3 region is CSVLEMETQYF. In DNA, the CDR3 is TGCAGCGTTCTCGAAATGGAGACCCAGTACTTC.

Ten or more counts support this clonotype. The genes are TRBV20-1 and TRBJ1-5; D possibly corresponds to TRBD1 (6 bases). The CDR3 has 14 residues. Deletions cut 3 bases from V and 5 bases from J, with 14 bases between. CDR1 and CDR2 (germline): DFQATT, SNEGSKA (reference sequence). The CDR3 region is CSASANRVDQPQHF. In nucleotides, the CDR3 is TGCAGTGCTAGCGCGAACAGGGTAGATCAGCCCCAGCATTTT.

This clonotype was seen at least ten times. The CDR3 DNA follows: TGCGCCAGCAGCTCGGACACAAGCTCCTACAATGAGCAGTTCTTC. Residues: CASSSDTSSYNEQFF. The V and J genes are TRBV5-1 and TRBJ2-1; D is possibly TRBD1 (5 bases). V shed 3 bases and J shed 0 bases, with 10 bases lying between them. Per germline, CDR1 SGHRS and CDR2 YFSETQ. The CDR3 runs to 15 residues.

This clonotype was observed many times. The chain joins TRBV29-1 to TRBJ2-5; D gene ambiguous. Trimming removed 7 bases from V and 4 bases from J, with 10 bases in between. The CDR3 runs to 11 residues. Germline CDR1 SQVTM, CDR2 ANQGSEA. CDR3 loop: CSAGRSETQYF. As DNA, the CDR3 is TGCAGCGCCGGGCGGTCAGAGACCCAGTACTTC.

The sample holds many counts of this clonotype. The chain joins TRBV4-1 to TRBJ2-3; 7 nucleotides line up with TRBD2. In germline, CDR1 is MGHRA, CDR2 YSYEKL. The CDR3 runs to 12 residues. V shed 3 bases, J shed 6 bases, and the junction held 0 bases outside the gene matches. The CDR3 loop is CASSQTSDTQYF. Here the CDR3 DNA reads TGCGCCAGCAGCCAGACTAGCGATACGCAGTATTTT.